The 7 T cell receptor beta chains below come from one sample, sequenced in a study of PD-L1 blockade in urothelial cancer (dated by TCRdb to about 2017). Per the publication, the time point label means: pretreatment peripheral blood. The library was obtained by the immunoSEQ multiplex PCR assay. TCRdb's version of the immuneACCESS table is confined to in-frame rearrangements and falls short of the full clone set. An unresolved V gene accounts for under half of the shortfall where checked; the remainder is of unknown origin. Across this sample there are tens of thousands of clones, with 84% seen only once. The ten largest clones represent approximately 9.2% of the sample. Specimen: PBMCs, collected around atezolizumab (anti-PD-L1) treatment. The receptors stem from a woman aged 70-85 years with urothelial cancer.

The chain is built from TRBV5-1 and TRBJ2-2; 11 bases are shared with TRBD1. Germline V gene lookup returns CDR1 SGHRS and CDR2 YFSETQ. CDR3 length: 15 residues. The J segment lost 5 bases and the V segment lost 3 bases, leaving 3 bases of the junction unmatched. In DNA form, the CDR3 reads TGCGCCAGCAGCTCCGGACAGGGGGCGACCGGGGAGCTGTTTTTT. Residues: CASSSGQGATGELFF.

This clone was recorded only once. This chain's CDR3 is CASSPEGSLAGGPGEQFF. CDR3 bases: TGTGCCAGCAGCCCCGAGGGGTCTCTAGCGGGGGGGCCTGGTGAGCAGTTCTTC. The J gene is TRBJ2-1, the V gene TRBV7-2; 12 bases map to TRBD2. Losses at the gene ends were 5 bases for V and 9 bases for J; bases not matched to a gene: 17. The CDR3 contains 18 residues. Looked up from germline, CDR1 is SGHTA and CDR2 is FQGNSA.

The V and J genes are TRBV29-1 and TRBJ2-7, with TRBD2 matching 10 bases. The V segment lost 5 bases and the J segment 5 bases; nucleotides outside the gene matches: 9. Germline V gene lookup returns CDR1 SQVTM and CDR2 ANQGSEA. The CDR3 extends over 14 amino acids. The CDR3 DNA sequence: TGCAGCGTTCTTGGGGCTAGCGGGAGCCACGAGCAGTACTTC. Encoded protein: CSVLGASGSHEQYF.

The chain combines TRBV10-1 with TRBJ2-5; TRBD2 aligns across 8 bases. J gave up 5 bases and V 6 bases, and 14 bases lay outside the gene matches. The CDR3 consists of 16 residues. The germline V gene has CDR1 WNHNN and CDR2 SYGVQD (reference sequence). The CDR3 DNA reads TGCGCCAGCAGCCCGGGAGCGGGAGTGGTCGGTGAGACCCAGTACTTC. Translation: CASSPGAGVVGETQYF.

The table lists this clone with a count of one. This sequence joins TRBV6-5 and TRBJ1-5, with 9 bases matching TRBD1. The CDR3 loop spans 15 amino acids. V shed 4 bases, J shed 3 bases, and the junction held 4 bases outside the gene matches. Germline V CDR1 and CDR2: MNHEY, SVGAGI. The CDR3 protein is CASSSDRGYNQPQHF. CDR3 coding DNA: TGTGCCAGCAGTTCTGACAGGGGGTACAATCAGCCCCAGCATTTT.

This chain connects TRBV6-6 to TRBJ1-5, with D maybe TRBD1 (6 bases). The germline V and J ends were trimmed by 7 bases and 1 base, with 14 bases remaining between them. Germline V lookup: CDR1 MNHNY, CDR2 SVGAGI (reference sequence). The CDR3 consists of 15 residues. CDR3 DNA: TGTGCCAGCAAGCAAGGGACACAAAGCAATCAGCCCCAGCATTTT. Translating it yields CASKQGTQSNQPQHF.

V gene TRBV7-8 combines with J gene TRBJ2-5; no firm D call. The CDR3 is 12 amino acids. The germline V and J ends were trimmed by 5 bases and 8 bases, with 12 bases remaining between them. The germline V gene has CDR1 SGHVS and CDR2 FQNEAQ. The DNA of the CDR3 is TGTGCCAGCAGCCGCGCCGGGTCTACCCAGTACTTC. As protein: CASSRAGSTQYF.